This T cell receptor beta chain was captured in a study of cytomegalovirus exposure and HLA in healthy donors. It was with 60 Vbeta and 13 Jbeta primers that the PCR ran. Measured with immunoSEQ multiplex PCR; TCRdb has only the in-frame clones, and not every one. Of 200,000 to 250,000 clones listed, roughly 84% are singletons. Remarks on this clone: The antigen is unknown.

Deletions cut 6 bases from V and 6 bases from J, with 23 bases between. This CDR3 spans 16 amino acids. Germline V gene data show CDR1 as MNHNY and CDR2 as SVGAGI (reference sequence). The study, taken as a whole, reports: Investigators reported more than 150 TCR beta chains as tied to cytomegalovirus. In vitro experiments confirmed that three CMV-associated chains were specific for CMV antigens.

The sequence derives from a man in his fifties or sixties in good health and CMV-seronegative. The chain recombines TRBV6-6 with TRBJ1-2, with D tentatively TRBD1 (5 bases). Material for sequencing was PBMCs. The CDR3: CASSFYGPGSGDGYTF. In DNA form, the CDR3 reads TGTGCCAGCAGCTTTTACGGGCCAGGGTCGGGTGATGGCTACACCTTC.